One T cell receptor beta chain is described in this entry. This clonotype was counted at least ten times. Which antigen it targets is not known. Base quality data are lacking; no much larger clone is found one base away. The data were obtained in a study of blood T cells in healthy people across ages (dated by TCRdb to 2015 to 2017). Looking at the study overall: In model experiments, roughly one uniquely barcoded TCR beta cDNA molecule per two T cells was captured by template switching. The study measured age-related changes in TCR beta repertoire diversity using deep sequencing normalized with unique cDNA molecular identifiers. Donors were grouped into four age groups: young (average approximately 16 years), middle-aged (approximately 41), aged (roughly 67) and long-lived (approximately 82). The study analyzed two additional independent replicas of 1 million unique cDNA reads from the same blood draw for two donors, one aged 18 to 29 and one aged 80 or older. To avoid experimental bias, donors of different ages were spread randomly across the sequencing lanes.

Overall study results and their limits: Total diversity estimates from one million sequenced T cells were considered lower bounds and underestimates. Because the CMV infection status of the donors was unknown, age-related changes in expanded clonotypes may potentially have been confounded. Since profiling was done on bulk unsorted PBMCs, naive and antigen-experienced compartments could not be conclusively compared. Compared with the aged group, more naive CD4+ T cells, fewer expanded clones and increased TCR diversity were shown by the long-lived group, suggesting age selection. A strong correlation was found between observed TCR beta diversity and the percentage of naive T cells measured by flow cytometry. Observed TCR beta diversity per million T cells fell roughly linearly with age, and a significant reduction was already apparent by age approximately 40.

Systemically healthy Caucasian individuals from Russia, 35 to 50 in total and aged roughly 6 to 95 years, were included as donors. Each donor gave about 9.7 milliliters of peripheral blood, drawn into EDTA-treated Vacutainer tubes. PBMCs were isolated by Ficoll-Paque density-gradient centrifugation, with at least 6 million obtained per sample. Total RNA, at least 5 micrograms per sample, was extracted from PBMCs with Trizol reagent. For every donor, flow cytometry on a PBMC aliquot measured the percentage of naive CD45RAhigh/CD27high T cells. Libraries were built with 5' RACE. The sequencer was an Illumina HiSeq 2500. A second about 7 to 12 cycle PCR used a sample-barcoded 5' primer and a J-beta primer mix. Each TCR beta cDNA molecule received a unique molecular identifier from a template-switch 5' adaptor carrying 12 random nucleotides. Each sample yielded at least 2.5 million CDR3-containing paired-end reads. First-strand cDNA synthesis was performed from all RNA using the Mint cDNA synthesis kit, with priming by a TRBC-specific oligonucleotide. Following uracil-DNA glycosylase treatment, all cDNA underwent a first 18-cycle PCR with the universal primers M1SS and BC2_uni_R. In the source study's methods: Each sample was normalized by randomly selecting 1 million high-quality reads, each carrying a distinct molecular identifier. Instead of being binned into consensus sequences, reads that shared molecular identifiers were thrown out. CDR3 identification, clonotype clustering and error correction used MiTCR with a Q25 quality threshold and the strictest error-elimination algorithm. A nonparametric unseen species model with Euler transformation was used to estimate a lower bound on total TCR beta diversity. Starting from the raw public reads, TCRdb applied fastp trimming at Q25, assembled clones with MiXCR and retained in-frame beta chains. One record per CDR3 amino acid sequence lists the most common genes and DNA. For this entry, the V and J calls and clone size follow TCRdb and not the study's own pipeline. The sample records fewer than 800,000 distinct CDR3 sequences, roughly 32% of which are singletons. Approximately 15% of the sample is taken by the ten largest.

The sequence was obtained from a woman older than 75 in good health. Donor details come from another sample of the same person, matched by shared clones. Input material: blood.

The DNA sequence reads TGTGCCAGCAGCTTAGGTGGGCAGCCCAGGGCTTTCTTT. Translated, it reads CASSLGGQPRAFF. The chain is made from TRBV7-2 and TRBJ1-1; no D segment can be confidently identified. The junction carries 14 bases between V and J, which are trimmed by 1 base and 11 bases respectively. The CDR3 has 13 amino acids, counting the end cysteine and phenylalanine. CDR3 DNA only is kept here, 39 bases in frame from base 1. Sequences SGHTA (CDR1) and FQGNSA (CDR2) are obtained from the germline V gene.